A single sample gave rise to the 32 T cell receptor beta chains below, sequenced in a study of T cells in women clearing cervical HPV infection. Sequencing used immunoSEQ multiplex PCR; TCRdb keeps in-frame clones, though not all of them. The repertoire table contains some 19,000 clones. Material for sequencing was blood buffy coat. The source of these receptors is a woman aged 18 to 75 with a cervical HPV16 infection that either progressed to CIN3+ or cleared (not recorded which).

This clone is labeled medium-sized (0.01 to 0.1%) based on frequency. The read terminates 3 residues ahead of where the CDR3 ends, so the germline J gene completes it. The gene calls are TRBV29-1 and TRBJ1-1; 7 positions agree with TRBD1. J gave up 5 bases and V 3 bases, and 0 bases lay outside the gene matches. The CDR3 runs 11 residues. Germline values: CDR1 SQVTM, CDR2 ANQGSEA. The sequenced part of the CDR3 DNA is TGCAGCGTTGACAGGGGGACTGAA. Residues: CSVDRGTE. The full CDR3 protein is CSVDRGTEAFF.

For this clone: The read is 3 residues too short to cover the CDR3 end, so that end is filled in from the germline J gene. The V and J genes are TRBV20-1 and TRBJ2-3; 8 nucleotides match TRBD1. V lost 4 bases and J lost 0; bases outside the gene matches: 9. There are 16 residues in the CDR3. Germline loops: CDR1 DFQATT, CDR2 SNEGSKA (reference sequence). This CDR3 reads CSAMGTGKKSTDTQYF. The sequenced part of the CDR3 DNA is TGCAGTGCTATGGGGACAGGCAAAAAAAGCACAGATACG.

A word on this clone: The missing CDR3 end, 3 residues past where the read stops, is filled in from the germline J gene. The rearrangement joins TRBV10-3 to TRBJ2-2; 9 bases map to TRBD2. Per germline, CDR1 ENHRY and CDR2 SYGVKD. The V gene end was trimmed by 2 bases and the J gene end by 6 bases; junction bases not matched to a gene: 10. The CDR3 has 17 amino acids. The DNA read from the CDR3 is TGTGCCATCAGTGAGGGTAGCGGGGGAATGTGGGCCGGGGAG. Protein: CAISEGSGGMWAGE. In full, the CDR3 reads CAISEGSGGMWAGELFF.

Notes on this clone: The read terminates 3 residues before the CDR3 end, so the remaining end is supplied by the germline J gene. The chain combines TRBV7-7 with TRBJ2-5; no clear D. Germline CDR1 is SSHAT and CDR2 is FNYEAQ (reference sequence). The CDR3 sequence is 13 residues long. Trimming pared 0 bases from V and 5 bases from J, leaving 7 bases between. Incomplete CDR3 DNA: TGTGCCAGCAGCTTAGCCATAGAGGAGACC. Encoded protein: CASSLAIEET. The entire CDR3 protein is CASSLAIEETQYF.

For this clone: Sequencing ends 3 residues short of the CDR3 end; the germline J gene provides the rest. V usage is TRBV7-9 and J usage is TRBJ2-3, with 7 bases aligning to TRBD1. CDR3 length: 13 amino acids. The germline V gene encodes CDR1 SEHNR and CDR2 FQNEAQ (reference sequence). The DNA read from the CDR3 is TGTGCCAGCAGCAACGACAGGGTTGAGACG. Amino acids: CASSNDRVET. The whole CDR3 protein reads CASSNDRVETQYF.

As concerns this clone: The CDR3 end falls 3 residues outside the read, so it is completed with the germline J gene. The chain carries TRBV29-1 and TRBJ2-7; perhaps TRBD1 as D (6 bases). The CDR3 is made up of 14 amino acids. Germline CDR1 is SQVTM and CDR2 is ANQGSEA. Trimming left V 4 bases short and J 5 bases short, with 18 bases between. The CDR3 here is CSVVEGHRVNEQYF. The sequenced CDR3 bases are TGCAGCGTTGTAGAGGGGCACAGGGTGAACGAG.

On this clone: The CDR3 end falls 3 residues outside the read, so it is completed with the germline J gene. This chain uses TRBV30 with TRBJ1-2; 7 positions agree with TRBD1. The V and J ends lost 0 bases and 6 bases, in that order; junction bases with no gene match: 13. CDR3 length equals 16 residues. The germline V gene has CDR1 GTSNPN and CDR2 SVGIG (reference sequence). The CDR3 DNA, read in part, is TGTGCCTGGAGTGTACGGCTCCGGACAGGAACGGATGGC. It encodes CAWSVRLRTGTDG. The whole CDR3 sequence is CAWSVRLRTGTDGYTF.

As for this clone: The DNA ends 3 residues before the CDR3 does, and the rest of the CDR3 is filled in from the germline J gene. V gene TRBV5-1 combines with J gene TRBJ2-7, with 7 nucleotides matching TRBD1. V shed 4 bases, J shed 3 bases, and the junction held 7 bases outside the gene matches. In germline, CDR1 is SGHRS, CDR2 YFSETQ. This CDR3 spans 14 amino acids. The CDR3: CASSIGDRGYEQYF. CDR3 DNA, as far as it was read: TGCGCCAGCAGCATTGGGGACAGAGGCTACGAG.

Comments on this clone: The CDR3 is cut off 3 residues early in the read; its end comes from the germline J gene. This chain joins TRBV19 and TRBJ2-3; 15 nucleotides align to TRBD2. The length of the CDR3 is 19 residues. The germline V gene encodes CDR1 LNHDA and CDR2 SQIVND (reference sequence). The CDR3 bases that were read are TGTGCCAGTACGCGATCTCCGGGACTAGCGGGGGGCAGACAAGAGACG. Protein product: CASTRSPGLAGGRQET. From start to end, the CDR3 is CASTRSPGLAGGRQETQYF.

On this clone: The missing CDR3 end, 3 residues past where the read stops, is filled in from the germline J gene. The rearrangement links TRBV18 to TRBJ1-2; D not certain. The CDR3 sequence is 14 residues long. The V gene's germline CDR1 is KGHSH and CDR2 LQKENI. Trimming pared 0 bases from V and 0 bases from J, leaving 5 bases between. CDR3 sequence reads: CASSPPSSNYGYTF. CDR3 bases read: TGTGCCAGCTCACCACCGTCATCTAACTATGGC. Looking up the rest from reference TRBV18 and TRBJ1-2 gives the full variable domain: NAGVMQNPRHLVRRRGQEARLRCSPMKGHSHVYWYRQLPEEGLKFMVYLQKENIIDESGMPKERFSAEFPKEGPSILRIQQVVRGDSAAYFCASSPPSSNYGYTFGSGTRLTVV.

Details on this clone: The read falls 3 residues short of the CDR3 end, and the missing part is taken from the germline J gene. J is TRBJ1-1 and V is TRBV18, with D possibly TRBD1 on 5 matching bases. Trimming took off 3 bases at V and 3 bases at J, with 8 bases between the two ends. This CDR3 has 13 amino acids. Germline CDR1 KGHSH, CDR2 LQKENI. The CDR3 DNA, read in part, is TGTGCCAGCTCACCGGGCAGGGACACTGAA. Its protein product is CASSPGRDTE. The CDR3 as a whole reads CASSPGRDTEAFF.

A remark on this clone: The CDR3 extends 3 residues past the end of the read, so its final part is completed from the germline J gene. The V and J genes are TRBV18 and TRBJ2-1; TRBD2 matches 11 bases. The CDR3 is 18 amino acids. Losses at the gene ends were 4 bases for V and 4 bases for J; bases not matched to a gene: 12. The germline gives CDR1 KGHSH, CDR2 LQKENI. CDR3 region: CASSLLLAGGDFYNEQFF. The sequenced part of the CDR3 DNA is TGTGCCAGCTCACTTCTGCTAGCGGGGGGTGATTTTTACAATGAG.

As for this clone: Coverage ceases 3 residues before the CDR3 finishes, and the germline J gene fills in the end. The gene calls are TRBV7-9 and TRBJ1-2; D perhaps matches TRBD1 (5 bases). The CDR3 loop spans 13 amino acids. Germline V gene lookup returns CDR1 SEHNR and CDR2 FQNEAQ (reference sequence). The part of the CDR3 DNA that was read is TGTGCCAGCAGCTTCGGGGGAGTAGATACC. This encodes CASSFGGVDT. The CDR3 in full is CASSFGGVDTYTF.

Frequency places this clone as medium-sized. The sequenced fragment ends 3 residues before the CDR3 boundary, so the rest is inferred from the germline J gene. The rearrangement joins TRBV7-2 to TRBJ1-4; a weak D match, TRBD1 (5 bases). Trimming removed 4 bases at V and 3 bases at J, with 12 bases between. The CDR3 length is 15 residues. Germline CDR1 reads SGHTA; CDR2 reads FQGNSA. The covered CDR3 bases are TGTGCCAGCAGCTCAAGCCGACAGCCTAATGAAAAA. Protein product: CASSSSRQPNEK. The entire CDR3 is CASSSSRQPNEKLFF.

For this clone: The read falls 3 residues short of the CDR3 end, and the missing part is taken from the germline J gene. The V call is TRBV24-1, the J call TRBJ2-3; 14 nucleotides align to TRBD2. V trimming: 3 bases; J trimming: 7 bases; junction bases outside the gene matches: 5. The CDR3 loop spans 16 amino acids. In germline, CDR1 is KGHDR, CDR2 SFDVKD. CDR3 sequence reads: CATSDQTSGGVHTQYF. The CDR3 bases that were read are TGTGCCACCAGTGATCAGACTAGCGGGGGGGTACATACG.

Remarks on this clone: With the read ending 3 residues before the CDR3 end, the germline J gene is used to fill in that end. The chain links TRBV7-8 to TRBJ1-2; TRBD1 agrees at 7 bases. Trimming at V came to 5 bases and at J to 2 bases, leaving 11 bases not matched to a gene. The CDR3 is 16 amino acids. Germline values: CDR1 SGHVS, CDR2 FQNEAQ. This chain's CDR3 is CASSHGTLTGNYGYTF. Partial CDR3 DNA: TGTGCCAGCAGCCACGGAACGCTGACAGGGAACTATGGC. The full variable domain, in which reference TRBV7-8 and TRBJ1-2 provide the parts outside the CDR3, is GAGVSQSPRYKVAKRGQDVALRCDPISGHVSLFWYQQALGQGPEFLTYFQNEAQLDKSGLPSDRFFAERPEGSVSTLKIQRTQQEDSAVYLCASSHGTLTGNYGYTFGSGTRLTVV.

On this clone itself: The read halts 3 residues ahead of the CDR3 end, with the missing end drawn from the germline J gene. This chain links TRBV30 with TRBJ2-3, with 9 bases lining up with TRBD1. This CDR3 is built from 12 residues. CDR1 and CDR2 (germline): GTSNPN, SVGIG (reference sequence). The CDR3 DNA, read in part, is TGTGCCTGGTCTAGACAGGGGGAGACG. Encoded protein: CAWSRQGET. The complete CDR3 sequence is CAWSRQGETQYF.

As regards this clone: One end of the junction varies from germline; a read error may be responsible. The CDR3 extends 3 residues past the end of the read, so its final part is completed from the germline J gene. Other DNA variants within this sample encode the same CDR3. This sequence joins TRBV19 and TRBJ1-3; the D is unclear. The CDR3 length is 15 residues. Looked up from germline, CDR1 is LNHDA and CDR2 is SQIVND (reference sequence). CDR3 residues: CASSETAGTGNTIYF. The sequenced part of the CDR3 DNA is TGTGCCAGTAGCGAAACAGCTGGAACTGGAAACACG.

With regard to this clone: The read stops 3 residues short of the end of the CDR3; the missing end is completed from the germline J gene. This chain links TRBV6-1 with TRBJ2-7, with TRBD2 as a possible D gene (6 bases). The CDR3 runs 15 residues. Deletions cut 2 bases from V and 3 bases from J, with 14 bases between. CDR1 and CDR2 (germline): MNHNS, SASEGT. CDR3 DNA (partial): TGTGCCAGCAGTGAATCTTCCGGGGAGGTCTACGAG. Translated, it gives CASSESSGEVYE. The full-length CDR3 reads as CASSESSGEVYEQYF.

Comment on this clone: The read ends 3 residues shy of where the CDR3 ends; the end is completed using the germline J gene. V usage is TRBV23-1 and J usage is TRBJ2-3; 8 bases align to TRBD2. TRBV23-1 is flagged as an ORF with uncertain function. CDR3 length equals 16 residues. CDR3 residues: CASSPRLVAGWETQYF. The CDR3 DNA, read in part, is TGCGCCAGCAGTCCTCGACTAGTAGCGGGGTGGGAGACG.

About this clone: The read comes to an end 3 residues before the CDR3 does, leaving the germline J gene to fill in the end. The V and J genes are TRBV7-3 and TRBJ2-1, with 7 bases aligning to TRBD2. This CDR3 has 17 amino acids. The V gene's germline CDR1 is SGHTA and CDR2 FQGTGA. The V and J ends lost 5 bases and 2 bases, in that order; junction bases with no gene match: 12. The CDR3 reads CASSPQAGLTAYNEQFF. The covered CDR3 bases are TGTGCCAGCAGCCCCCAAGCGGGACTGACCGCCTACAATGAG. The full variable domain, its missing parts supplied by reference TRBV7-3 and TRBJ2-1, is GAGVSQTPSNKVTEKGKYVELRCDPISGHTALYWYRQSLGQGPEFLIYFQGTGAADDSGLPNDRFFAVRPEGSVSTLKIQRTERGDSAVYLCASSPQAGLTAYNEQFFGPGTRLTVL.

Points on this clone: Read coverage stops 3 residues before the CDR3 terminus; the germline J gene supplies the remainder. The gene calls are TRBV7-9 and TRBJ1-1, with D unresolved. Trimming left V 8 bases short and J 1 base short, with 14 bases between. The V gene's germline CDR1 is SEHNR and CDR2 FQNEAQ (reference sequence). The CDR3 loop spans 14 amino acids. CDR3 DNA, as far as it was read: TGTGCCAGCCATAGGGTAACGGAGAACACTGAA. It translates to CASHRVTENTE. In full, the CDR3 reads CASHRVTENTEAFF.

Here the CDR3 reads CASSEALGNTIYF. CDR3 DNA, as far as it was read: TGTGCCAGTAGTGAGGCCCTCGGAAACACC. This rearrangement joins TRBV19 to TRBJ1-3; D call uncertain. The read comes to an end 3 residues before the CDR3 does, leaving the germline J gene to fill in the end. Germline values: CDR1 LNHDA, CDR2 SQIVND (reference sequence). Trimming removed 5 bases at V and 4 bases at J, with 9 bases between. The CDR3 extends over 13 amino acids.

Concerning this clone: The sequenced fragment ends 3 residues before the CDR3 boundary, so the rest is inferred from the germline J gene. The gene calls are TRBV20-1 and TRBJ1-2, with a possible D match to TRBD1 (6 bases). Looked up from germline, CDR1 is DFQATT and CDR2 is SNEGSKA (reference sequence). The CDR3 is 14 amino acids. The DNA read from the CDR3 is TGCAGTGCCCTGCCGTCGGGGGGCCTCTACGAC. This translates into CSALPSGGLYD. The entire CDR3 protein is CSALPSGGLYDYTF.

A remark on this clone: The read comes to an end 3 residues before the CDR3 does, leaving the germline J gene to fill in the end. The chain has TRBV28 and TRBJ2-7; D perhaps matches TRBD1 (5 bases). The germline gives CDR1 MDHEN, CDR2 SYDVKM. The CDR3 sequence is 12 residues long. V lost 3 bases, J lost 6 bases, and 9 bases lay in between. The part of the CDR3 DNA that was read is TGTGCCAGCAGTTTCCAGGGATCCGAG. Encoded protein: CASSFQGSE. The full CDR3 protein reads CASSFQGSEQYF. Drawing the rest from reference TRBV28 and TRBJ2-7, the complete variable domain is DVKVTQSSRYLVKRTGEKVFLECVQDMDHENMFWYRQDPGLGLRLIYFSYDVKMKEKGDIPEGYSVSREKKERFSLILESASTNQTSMYLCASSFQGSEQYFGPGTRLTVT.

Comments on this clone: The CDR3 end is not reached by the read, which stops 3 residues before it; the germline J gene fills it in. The rearrangement joins TRBV5-8 to TRBJ2-3, with D perhaps matching TRBD1 (6 bases). The germline gives CDR1 SGHTS, CDR2 YDEGEE. The CDR3 totals 15 residues. The ends were cut back, 4 bases at V and 8 bases at J, with 20 bases in the middle. CDR3 residues: CASSPEGPRGGTQYF. The DNA read from the CDR3 is TGTGCCAGCAGCCCGGAAGGTCCTAGAGGGGGTACG.

Concerning this clone itself: The CDR3 end lies 3 residues beyond the end of the read and is filled in from the germline J gene. This chain uses TRBV5-6 with TRBJ1-1, with TRBD1 as a possible D gene (5 bases). This CDR3 has 15 residues. Germline V gene lookup returns CDR1 SGHDT and CDR2 YYEEEE. The part of the CDR3 DNA that was read is TGTGCCAGCAGCCTCGGGGGACCCAGCTCCTACGAG. Amino acid sequence: CASSLGGPSSYE. The whole CDR3 protein is CASSLGGPSSYEAFF.

Regarding this clone: The CDR3 end is not reached by the read, which stops 3 residues before it; the germline J gene fills it in. The chain employs TRBV30 and TRBJ2-2; TRBD2 matches at 8 bases. The CDR3 covers 16 residues. Germline lookup yields CDR1 GTSNPN and CDR2 SVGIG (reference sequence). The V and J ends lost 0 bases and 6 bases, in that order; junction bases with no gene match: 9. Partial CDR3 DNA: TGTGCCTGGAGTGTACTATTGGGGCGGGGGGCCGGGGAG. As protein: CAWSVLLGRGAGE. The complete CDR3 reads CAWSVLLGRGAGELFF.

To note about this clone: From the germline J gene comes the end of the CDR3, since the read stops 3 residues before it. The chain combines TRBV7-7 with TRBJ1-2, with 7 positions matching TRBD1. CDR3 length: 14 amino acids. Germline CDR1 is SSHAT and CDR2 is FNYEAQ (reference sequence). The sequenced CDR3 bases are TGTGCCACCTCAAGGGGGCCGAGCACAGATACC. It translates to CATSRGPSTDT. The complete CDR3 reads CATSRGPSTDTYTF.

Details on this clone: The read ends 3 residues before the CDR3 terminus; that terminus is restored from the germline J gene. The chain couples TRBV11-3 to TRBJ2-7; TRBD1 agrees at 7 bases. The CDR3 runs to 15 residues. The ends lost 5 bases at V and 1 base at J; junction bases unmatched: 8. Looked up from germline, CDR1 is SGHNT and CDR2 is YENEEA. The covered CDR3 bases are TGTGCCAGCAGCCCACCTGGGGACAGATCCTACGAG. This translates into CASSPPGDRSYE. The complete CDR3 sequence is CASSPPGDRSYEQYF. Full variable domain (missing parts from reference TRBV11-3 and TRBJ2-7): EAGVVQSPRYKIIEKKQPVAFWCNPISGHNTLYWYLQNLGQGPELLIRYENEEAVDDSQLPKDRFSAERLKGVDSTLKIQPAELGDSAVYLCASSPPGDRSYEQYFGPGTRLTVT.

The CDR3 sequence: CASSRGGGETQYF. The CDR3 bases that were read are TGTGCCAGTAGTCGAGGGGGCGGGGAGACC. The genes are TRBV19 and TRBJ2-5; 7 bases align to TRBD1. The CDR3 is cut off 3 residues early in the read; its end comes from the germline J gene. The CDR3 spans 13 residues. Germline V gene sequence: CDR1 LNHDA, CDR2 SQIVND (reference sequence). After removal of 5 bases from V and 5 bases from J, the junction contained 5 bases not matched to a gene.

This clone is deemed medium-sized (0.01 to 0.1%) by its frequency. The read comes to an end 3 residues before the CDR3 does, leaving the germline J gene to fill in the end. The chain carries TRBV7-9 and TRBJ2-7; D uncertain. This CDR3 spans 12 amino acids. Germline values: CDR1 SEHNR, CDR2 FQNEAQ (reference sequence). V was trimmed by 3 bases and J by 3 bases, leaving 6 bases between them. CDR3 residues: CASSFLDYEQYF. Partial CDR3 DNA: TGTGCCAGCAGCTTCTTAGACTACGAG.